The 28 T cell receptor beta chains below were found in one sample sequenced in a study of blood T cell repertoires in COVID-19. Data came from immunoSEQ multiplex PCR; TCRdb stores just in-frame clones and leaves some out. This sample carries about 170,000 clones, 84% of them seen once, and the ten largest clones take roughly 15%. Material: peripheral blood. These receptors were obtained from a woman aged 65 to 85 with COVID-19, enrolled during active disease.

The genes are TRBV30 and TRBJ1-5; D gene uncertain. Germline V gene lookup returns CDR1 GTSNPN and CDR2 SVGIG (reference sequence). CDR3 length: 15 residues. The germline V and J ends were trimmed by 0 bases and 0 bases, with 9 bases remaining between them. CDR3 sequence (DNA): TGTGCCTGGAGTGTTGGGAGTTATAGCAATCAGCCCCAGCATTTT. It translates to CAWSVGSYSNQPQHF.

V gene TRBV14 combines with J gene TRBJ1-4; 7 bases are shared with TRBD1. The trim removed 4 bases at V and 7 bases at J, leaving 9 bases unmatched. The CDR3 runs to 15 residues. The V gene's germline CDR1 is SGHDN and CDR2 FVKESK. CDR3: CASSRRDRLFEKLFF. The CDR3 nucleotides read TGTGCCAGCAGCCGCCGGGACAGACTGTTTGAAAAACTGTTTTTT.

This clone appeared once. The chain employs TRBV28 and TRBJ1-2; D might be TRBD1 (6 bases). Trimming stripped 6 bases from V and 2 bases from J, with 16 bases between. The germline gives CDR1 MDHEN, CDR2 SYDVKM. There are 15 residues in the CDR3. The CDR3 nucleotides read TGTGCCAGCAGCCCCCAGGGGCTAGCAAACTATGGCTACACCTTC. This codes for CASSPQGLANYGYTF.

This clone was observed a few times. The genes are TRBV5-1 and TRBJ2-7; a weak D match, TRBD2 (6 bases). Germline CDR1 is SGHRS and CDR2 is YFSETQ. V was pared by 5 bases and J by 4 bases, with 13 bases between. This CDR3 comprises 13 residues. This CDR3 reads CASREGTSYEQYF. CDR3 bases: TGCGCCAGCAGGGAGGGAACCTCGTACGAGCAGTACTTC.

The chain employs TRBV4-1 and TRBJ2-1; the D gene is possibly TRBD2 (6 bases). The CDR3 consists of 19 residues. CDR1 and CDR2 (germline): MGHRA, YSYEKL. With 2 bases removed from V and 2 bases from J, the gap between germline ends came to 22 bases. The CDR3 region is CASSQIGAGTDLAYNEQFF. CDR3 in DNA: TGCGCCAGCAGCCAAATCGGTGCGGGAACGGACTTAGCCTACAATGAGCAGTTCTTC.

The V gene is TRBV5-5, the J gene TRBJ1-2; no clear D gene. Trimming took 4 bases from V and 4 from J, leaving 14 bases between them. The CDR3 extends over 14 amino acids. Germline CDR1 SGHKS, CDR2 YYEKEE (reference sequence). CDR3 in DNA: TGTGCCAGCAGCCCCTCCGCGGGGTCCTATGGCTACACCTTC. It translates to CASSPSAGSYGYTF.

The table lists this clone with a few counts. The V gene is TRBV19, the J gene TRBJ2-2, with 8 bases lining up with TRBD1. J lost 5 bases, V lost 3 bases, and 11 bases had no gene match. Looked up from germline, CDR1 is LNHDA and CDR2 is SQIVND (reference sequence). CDR3 length: 17 residues. The CDR3 region is CASSIPTGTGGTGELFF. The CDR3 region has the DNA TGTGCCAGTAGTATCCCGACCGGGACAGGAGGGACCGGGGAGCTGTTTTTT.

The rearrangement links TRBV6-1 to TRBJ1-1; D not certain. The CDR3 is made up of 14 amino acids. V lost 0 bases and J 7 bases, leaving 12 bases between the germline ends. The germline V gene has CDR1 MNHNS and CDR2 SASEGT. The CDR3 region is CASSEARSRLEAFF. CDR3 nucleotide sequence: TGTGCCAGCAGTGAAGCGCGATCACGACTTGAAGCTTTCTTT.

This sequence joins TRBV19 and TRBJ2-3, with TRBD2 identical over 10 bases. The CDR3 has 17 amino acids. Germline-derived CDR1 and CDR2 are LNHDA and SQIVND (reference sequence). The V and J ends lost 5 bases and 6 bases, in that order; junction bases with no gene match: 14. CDR3 region: CASSPTILAGEGDTQYF. The CDR3 nucleotides read TGTGCCAGTAGTCCTACCATCCTAGCGGGGGAGGGGGATACGCAGTATTTT.

The chain couples TRBV18 to TRBJ1-4, with unresolved D. CDR1 is KGHSH, CDR2 LQKENI, per germline. V was clipped by 0 bases and J by 3 bases, with 8 bases between them. The CDR3 is made up of 15 amino acids. This chain's CDR3 is CASSPPKSANEKLFF. The CDR3 DNA follows: TGTGCCAGCTCACCACCGAAGTCGGCTAATGAAAAACTGTTTTTT.

The V and J genes are TRBV18 and TRBJ1-1; D remains unclear. This CDR3 is built from 16 residues. Germline V gene data show CDR1 as KGHSH and CDR2 as LQKENI. Between the trimmed V and J ends, which lost 3 bases and 1 base, there was a span of 15 bases. In DNA, the CDR3 is TGTGCCAGCTCACCGACTAACCCAAGCGGGAACACTGAAGCTTTCTTT. This encodes CASSPTNPSGNTEAFF.

This chain joins TRBV28 and TRBJ2-1; TRBD1 matches at 11 bases. V trimming: 5 bases; J trimming: 8 bases; junction bases outside the gene matches: 5. This CDR3 contains 14 residues. The germline CDR1 and CDR2 sequences are MDHEN and SYDVKM. The CDR3 is CASSGQGAPHEQFF. The CDR3, as DNA: TGTGCCAGCAGTGGACAGGGGGCGCCCCATGAGCAGTTCTTC.

The J gene is TRBJ1-5, the V gene TRBV19; D is unresolved. The germline gives CDR1 LNHDA, CDR2 SQIVND (reference sequence). The V and J ends lost 5 bases and 4 bases respectively, with 6 bases between them. There are 12 residues in the CDR3. In nucleotides, the CDR3 is TGTGCCAGTAGTCCTCAGAATCAGCCCCAGCATTTT. The encoded protein is CASSPQNQPQHF.

The genes are TRBV3-1 (or the pseudogene TRBV3-2) and TRBJ1-2, with 7 positions matching TRBD1. Germline CDR1 reads LGHDT; CDR2 reads YNNKEL (reference sequence). V lost 0 bases to trimming and J lost 4 bases; unmatched junction nucleotides: 2. The CDR3 sequence is 14 residues long. CDR3 amino acids: CASSQDAGGYGYTF. The CDR3 nucleotides read TGTGCCAGCAGCCAAGATGCAGGGGGCTATGGCTACACCTTC.

The chain is built from TRBV20-1 and TRBJ1-1, with D perhaps matching TRBD1 (5 bases). V gave up 3 bases and J gave up 1 base, with 12 bases separating them. Germline CDR1 and CDR2: DFQATT and SNEGSKA (reference sequence). This CDR3 contains 14 residues. The CDR3 DNA follows: TGCAGTGCTAGTGGAATGGGGGGGAACACTGAAGCTTTCTTT. Translation: CSASGMGGNTEAFF.

This clone appeared a single time. V and J are TRBV9 and TRBJ2-1; 9 bases line up with TRBD2. V gave up 5 bases and J gave up 5 bases; unmatched junction bases: 8. CDR1 is SGDLS and CDR2 is YYNGEE in the germline V gene. CDR3 size: 15 residues. DNA for the CDR3: TGTGCCAGCAGACCGGGACTAGCAGAGAACAATGAGCAGTTCTTC. Protein: CASRPGLAENNEQFF. The variable domain in full, with the rest retrieved from reference TRBV9 and TRBJ2-1, is DSGVTQTPKHLITATGQRVTLRCSPRSGDLSVYWYQQSLDQGLQFLIQYYNGEERAKGNILERFSAQQFPDLHSELNLSSLELGDSALYFCASRPGLAENNEQFFGPGTRLTVL.

The chain uses TRBV6-1 and TRBJ1-2, with a possible D match to TRBD1 (5 bases). Germline assignment: CDR1 MNHNS and CDR2 SASEGT. CDR3 size: 13 residues. Trimming pared 2 bases from V and 8 bases from J, leaving 12 bases between. The CDR3 here is CASSESGREGYTF. CDR3 coding DNA: TGTGCCAGCAGTGAATCAGGGAGGGAAGGCTACACCTTC.

The chain recombines TRBV7-2 with TRBJ2-7, with 13 bases lining up with TRBD2. The CDR3 length is 16 residues. V lost 2 bases, J lost 6 bases, and 7 bases stayed unmatched. Germline CDR1 SGHTA, CDR2 FQGNSA. Here the CDR3 reads CASSLTSGRATGEQYF. DNA of the CDR3: TGTGCCAGCAGCTTAACTAGCGGGAGGGCCACGGGCGAGCAGTACTTC.

This chain connects TRBV19 to TRBJ2-7, with 8 bases aligning to TRBD1. The CDR3 has 16 amino acids. V was pared by 3 bases and J by 4 bases, with 11 bases of the junction left unmatched. CDR1 and CDR2 from the germline V gene are LNHDA and SQIVND (reference sequence). The CDR3 coding sequence is TGTGCCAGTAGTATGGGTACGGACAGGGTAACGTACGAGCAGTACTTC. Its translation: CASSMGTDRVTYEQYF.

The DNA of the CDR3 is TGTGCCACTAAGACAGGGGTGGACTATGGCTACACCTTC. It yields the protein CATKTGVDYGYTF. V and J are TRBV15 and TRBJ1-2, with TRBD1 matching 8 bases. V lost 9 bases to trimming and J lost 3 bases; unmatched junction nucleotides: 6. This CDR3 region has 13 residues. CDR1 LNHNV and CDR2 YYDKDF come from the germline V gene (reference sequence).

V is TRBV7-2 and J is TRBJ2-2; 8 nucleotides line up with TRBD2. Per germline, CDR1 SGHTA and CDR2 FQGNSA. This CDR3 spans 16 amino acids. V lost 3 bases to trimming and J lost 0 bases; unmatched junction nucleotides: 3. In nucleotides, the CDR3 is TGTGCCAGCAGCTTTACGGGGGGGCCGAACACCGGGGAGCTGTTTTTT. This encodes CASSFTGGPNTGELFF.

The chain combines TRBV7-2 with TRBJ2-3; 8 bases align to TRBD2. Per the germline V gene, CDR1 is SGHTA and CDR2 is FQGNSA. The V and J ends lost 1 base and 6 bases, in that order; junction bases with no gene match: 3. The CDR3 is 14 amino acids. The CDR3 bases are TGTGCCAGCAGCTTAGACGGGAGGGGGGATACGCAGTATTTT. Its protein is CASSLDGRGDTQYF.

The rearrangement joins TRBV2 to TRBJ1-2; the match to TRBD1 covers 7 bases. With V trimmed by 6 bases and J by 3 bases, 13 bases remained unmatched. Germline V lookup: CDR1 SNHLY, CDR2 FYNNEI. The CDR3 has 16 residues. The CDR3 protein is CASRGDSHLPYYGYTF. CDR3 nucleotides: TGTGCCAGCAGGGGGGACAGTCACCTGCCGTACTATGGCTACACCTTC.

The chain joins TRBV3-1 (or the pseudogene TRBV3-2) to TRBJ2-1; TRBD2 aligns across 9 bases. CDR3 size: 17 residues. Per the germline V gene, CDR1 is LGHDT and CDR2 is YNNKEL (reference sequence). V was pared by 3 bases and J by 0 bases, with 6 bases of the junction left unmatched. The CDR3 loop reads CASSHQSGGSSYNEQFF. In DNA form, the CDR3 reads TGTGCCAGCAGCCACCAAAGCGGGGGGAGCTCCTACAATGAGCAGTTCTTC.

This clone is a singleton in its sample. J is TRBJ1-1 and V is TRBV6-5; 7 bases match TRBD1. Unmatched junction bases numbered 5, after V lost 6 bases and J lost 4 bases. The CDR3 length is 13 residues. From germline, CDR1 is MNHEY and CDR2 SVGAGI. The CDR3 DNA is TGTGCCAGCAGCCAGGGGGTGGGCACTGAAGCTTTCTTT. It codes for CASSQGVGTEAFF.

This clone was observed a single time. V is TRBV29-1 and J is TRBJ1-2; 10 nucleotides match TRBD1. Germline V gene data show CDR1 as SQVTM and CDR2 as ANQGSEA. The length of the CDR3 is 16 residues. J gave up 0 bases and V 5 bases, and 9 bases lay outside the gene matches. The CDR3 loop reads CSVRADRGAPNYGYTF. The CDR3 coding sequence is TGCAGCGTTAGAGCGGACAGGGGGGCCCCTAACTATGGCTACACCTTC.

The V and J genes are TRBV3-1 (or the pseudogene TRBV3-2) and TRBJ2-7, with 7 bases lining up with TRBD1. CDR1 and CDR2 (germline): LGHDT, YNNKEL (reference sequence). The CDR3 length is 15 residues. V shed 2 bases, J shed 2 bases, and the junction held 6 bases outside the gene matches. The CDR3 protein is CASSQTRDSPYEQYF. The CDR3 DNA reads as TGTGCCAGCAGCCAAACCCGGGACAGTCCCTACGAGCAGTACTTC.

This chain connects TRBV10-3 to TRBJ1-1; D not certain. This CDR3 spans 14 amino acids. In germline, CDR1 is ENHRY, CDR2 SYGVKD. Trimming cost V 1 base and J 4 bases, with 10 bases left between them. The CDR3 spells CAISEWLTITEAFF. CDR3 nucleotides: TGTGCCATCAGTGAGTGGCTTACAATCACTGAAGCTTTCTTT.